This TCR beta chain was identified in a study of patients and donors after allogeneic stem cell transplantation (dated by TCRdb to the early 2020s). As for this clonotype: The antigen it binds to is not known. Within one base of it there is no much larger clone, and no base qualities were kept.

Receptors were amplified or captured by RT-PCR. The sequencer listed for this sample is NextSeq 550. TCRdb reanalyzed the raw reads on its own, using fastp at Q25 for trimming and MiXCR for clone calling, and kept in-frame beta chains. A single entry per CDR3 protein holds the most common genes and DNA from its merged rows. This sample is represented by approximately 200,000 distinct CDR3 sequences; less than 45% of them were singletons. The leading ten clones occupy about 35% of the sample. The germline V gene sets CDR1 to SGDLS and CDR2 to YYNGEE. V is reduced by 0 bases and J by 5 bases, leaving a spacing of 20 bases between them. The CDR3 spans 17 residues, from the cysteine through the phenylalanine. Of all the DNA, just the CDR3 is kept, 51 bases in frame from base 1.

The chain links TRBV9 with TRBJ1-1; the best D guess is TRBD1, with 6 bases matching. The source of this sequence is a human donor who was either an allogeneic HSCT recipient or a stem cell or donor lymphocyte infusion donor (not recorded which). It is not recorded whose cells these are; they may come from a transplant donor. Sequenced material: blood, either unsorted or a sorted T cell fraction (not recorded which). The sequence in DNA is TGTGCCAGCAGCGTAGCCGTGGGCAGGGGTGAGCGGACTGAAGCTTTCTTT. Its amino acids are CASSVAVGRGERTEAFF.